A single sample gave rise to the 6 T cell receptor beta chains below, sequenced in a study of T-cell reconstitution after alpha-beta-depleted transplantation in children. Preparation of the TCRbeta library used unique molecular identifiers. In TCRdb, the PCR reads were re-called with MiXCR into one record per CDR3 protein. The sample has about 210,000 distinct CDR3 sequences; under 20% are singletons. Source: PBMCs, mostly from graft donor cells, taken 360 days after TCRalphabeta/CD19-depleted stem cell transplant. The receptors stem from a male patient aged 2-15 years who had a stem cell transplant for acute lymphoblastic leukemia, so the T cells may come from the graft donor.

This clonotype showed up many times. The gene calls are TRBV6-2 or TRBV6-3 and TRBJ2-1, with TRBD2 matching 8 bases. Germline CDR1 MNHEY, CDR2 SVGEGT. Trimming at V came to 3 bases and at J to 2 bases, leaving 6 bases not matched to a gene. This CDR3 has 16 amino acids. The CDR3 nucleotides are TGTGCCAGCAGTTATGGGAGCGGGAGTACCTACAATGAGCAGTTCTTC. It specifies CASSYGSGSTYNEQFF.

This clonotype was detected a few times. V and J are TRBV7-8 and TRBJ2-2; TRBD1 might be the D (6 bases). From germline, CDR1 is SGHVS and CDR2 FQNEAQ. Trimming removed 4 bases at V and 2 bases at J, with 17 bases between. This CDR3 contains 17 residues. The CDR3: CASSSPSGAINTGELFF. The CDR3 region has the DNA TGTGCCAGCAGCTCTCCGTCAGGGGCGATCAACACCGGGGAGCTGTTTTTT.

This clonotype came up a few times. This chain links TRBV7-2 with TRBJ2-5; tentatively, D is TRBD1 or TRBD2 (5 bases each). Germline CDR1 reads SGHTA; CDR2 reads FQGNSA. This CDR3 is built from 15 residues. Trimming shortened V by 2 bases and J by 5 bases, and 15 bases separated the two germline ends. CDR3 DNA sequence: TGTGCCAGCAGCTTATCCGGGACCACTGGGGAGACCCAGTACTTC. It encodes CASSLSGTTGETQYF.

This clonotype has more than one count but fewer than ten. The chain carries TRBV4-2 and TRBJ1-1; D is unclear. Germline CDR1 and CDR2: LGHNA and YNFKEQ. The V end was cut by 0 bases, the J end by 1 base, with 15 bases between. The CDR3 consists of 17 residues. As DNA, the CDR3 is TGTGCCAGCAGCCAAGAGCCGGGCCGGCTAAGGAACACTGAAGCTTTCTTT. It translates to CASSQEPGRLRNTEAFF.

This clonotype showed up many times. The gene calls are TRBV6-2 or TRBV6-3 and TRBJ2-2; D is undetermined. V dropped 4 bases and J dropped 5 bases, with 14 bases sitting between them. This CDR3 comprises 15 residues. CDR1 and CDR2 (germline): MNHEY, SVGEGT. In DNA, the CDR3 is TGTGCCAGCAGTTTTCTTCTCCCTGGGACCGGGGAGCTGTTTTTT. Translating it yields CASSFLLPGTGELFF.

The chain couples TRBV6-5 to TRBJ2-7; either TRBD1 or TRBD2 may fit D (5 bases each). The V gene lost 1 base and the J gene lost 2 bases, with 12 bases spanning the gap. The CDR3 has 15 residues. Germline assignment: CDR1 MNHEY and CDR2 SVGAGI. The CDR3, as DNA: TGTGCCAGCAGTTACTTCGGGGCCGGGCCCTACGAGCAGTACTTC. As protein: CASSYFGAGPYEQYF.